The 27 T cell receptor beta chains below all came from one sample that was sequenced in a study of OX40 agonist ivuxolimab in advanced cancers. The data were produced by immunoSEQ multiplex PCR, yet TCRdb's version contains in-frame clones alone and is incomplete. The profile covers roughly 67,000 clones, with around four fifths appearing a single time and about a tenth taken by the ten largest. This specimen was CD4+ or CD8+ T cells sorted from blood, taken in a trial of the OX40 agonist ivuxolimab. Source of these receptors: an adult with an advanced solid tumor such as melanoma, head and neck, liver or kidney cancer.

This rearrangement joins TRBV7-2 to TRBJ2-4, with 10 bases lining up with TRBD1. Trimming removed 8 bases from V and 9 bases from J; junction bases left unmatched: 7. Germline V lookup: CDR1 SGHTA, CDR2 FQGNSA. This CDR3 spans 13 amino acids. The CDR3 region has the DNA TGTGCCAGCGGAACGGACAGGGGGAGCATTCAGTACTTC. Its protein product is CASGTDRGSIQYF.

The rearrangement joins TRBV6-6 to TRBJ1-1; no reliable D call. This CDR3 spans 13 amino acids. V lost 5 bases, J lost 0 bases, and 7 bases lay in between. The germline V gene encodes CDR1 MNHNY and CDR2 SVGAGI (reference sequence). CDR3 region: CASSRGMNTEAFF. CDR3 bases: TGTGCCAGCAGTCGGGGAATGAACACTGAAGCTTTCTTT.

The CDR3 loop reads CASSFTQGQYGYTF. The CDR3 nucleotides are TGCGCCAGCAGCTTTACCCAAGGACAGTATGGCTACACCTTC. The chain uses TRBV5-1 and TRBJ1-2; possibly TRBD1 for D (6 bases). Per germline, CDR1 SGHRS and CDR2 YFSETQ. Deletions cut 2 bases from V and 5 bases from J, with 13 bases between. This CDR3 spans 14 amino acids.

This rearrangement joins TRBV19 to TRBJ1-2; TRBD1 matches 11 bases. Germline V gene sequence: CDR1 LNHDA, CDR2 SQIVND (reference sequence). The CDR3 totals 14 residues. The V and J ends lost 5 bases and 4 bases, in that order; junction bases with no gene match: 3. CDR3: CASSVGQGGYGYTF. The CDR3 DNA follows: TGTGCCAGTAGTGTGGGACAGGGGGGCTATGGCTACACCTTC.

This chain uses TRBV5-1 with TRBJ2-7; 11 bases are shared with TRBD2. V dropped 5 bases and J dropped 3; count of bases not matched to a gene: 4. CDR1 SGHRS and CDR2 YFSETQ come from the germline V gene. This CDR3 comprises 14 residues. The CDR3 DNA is TGCGCCAGCAGGCCACTAGCGGGAGACTACGAGCAGTACTTC. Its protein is CASRPLAGDYEQYF.

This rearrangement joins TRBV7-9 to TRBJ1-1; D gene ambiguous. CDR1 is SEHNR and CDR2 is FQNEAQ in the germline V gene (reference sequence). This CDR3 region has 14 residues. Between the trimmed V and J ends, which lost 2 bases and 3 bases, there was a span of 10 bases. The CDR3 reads CASSLYADYTEAFF. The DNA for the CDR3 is TGTGCCAGCAGCTTATACGCGGATTACACTGAAGCTTTCTTT.

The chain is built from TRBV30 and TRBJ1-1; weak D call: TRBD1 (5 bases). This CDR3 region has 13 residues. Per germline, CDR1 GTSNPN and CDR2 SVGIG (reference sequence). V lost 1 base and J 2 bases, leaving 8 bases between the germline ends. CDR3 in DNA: TGTGCCTGGAGTGAAGGGGCTAACACTGAAGCTTTCTTT. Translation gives CAWSEGANTEAFF.

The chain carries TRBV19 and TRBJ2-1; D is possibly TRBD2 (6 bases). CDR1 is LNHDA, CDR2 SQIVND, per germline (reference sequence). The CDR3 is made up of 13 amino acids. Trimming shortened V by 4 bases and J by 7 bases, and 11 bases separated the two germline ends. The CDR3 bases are TGTGCCAGTAGTACCTATGGGGGGAATGAGCAGTTCTTC. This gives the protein CASSTYGGNEQFF.

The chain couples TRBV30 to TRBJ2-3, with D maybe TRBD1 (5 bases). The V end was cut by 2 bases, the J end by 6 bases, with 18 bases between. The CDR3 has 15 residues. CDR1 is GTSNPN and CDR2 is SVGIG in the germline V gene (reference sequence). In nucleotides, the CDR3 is TGTGCCTGGAGTACCCCCGCCCCCCCAGGGGATACGCAGTATTTT. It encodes CAWSTPAPPGDTQYF.

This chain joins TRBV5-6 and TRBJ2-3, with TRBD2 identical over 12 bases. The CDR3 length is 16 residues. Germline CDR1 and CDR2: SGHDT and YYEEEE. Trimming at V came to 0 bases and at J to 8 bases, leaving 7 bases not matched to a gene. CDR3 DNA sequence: TGTGCCAGCAGCTTGGCGGCTAGCGGGAGGGTTGGTACGCAGTATTTT. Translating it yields CASSLAASGRVGTQYF.

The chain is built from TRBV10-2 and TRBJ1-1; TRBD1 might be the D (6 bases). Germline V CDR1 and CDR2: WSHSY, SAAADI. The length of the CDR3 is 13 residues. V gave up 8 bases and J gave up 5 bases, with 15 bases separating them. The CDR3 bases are TGCGCCAGCGGCAGGGGTGTATGGACTGAAGCTTTCTTT. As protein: CASGRGVWTEAFF.

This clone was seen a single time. CDR3 protein: CASSGDRGEAFF. The DNA for the CDR3 is TGTGCCAGCAGCGGGGACAGGGGTGAAGCTTTCTTT. This chain uses TRBV9 with TRBJ1-1; 10 bases agree with TRBD1. The CDR3 has 12 amino acids. Germline CDR1 and CDR2: SGDLS and YYNGEE. The V segment lost 3 bases and the J segment 7 bases; nucleotides outside the gene matches: 0. The complete variable domain, with remaining parts taken from reference TRBV9 and TRBJ1-1, reads DSGVTQTPKHLITATGQRVTLRCSPRSGDLSVYWYQQSLDQGLQFLIQYYNGEERAKGNILERFSAQQFPDLHSELNLSSLELGDSALYFCASSGDRGEAFFGQGTRLTVV.

The DNA of the CDR3 is TGTGCCATCAGTGAGGCCCGGCAGCAGGGAGGGGATGAAGCTTTCTTT. Protein sequence: CAISEARQQGGDEAFF. V gene TRBV10-3 combines with J gene TRBJ1-1, with D possibly TRBD1 on 5 matching bases. The germline V gene has CDR1 ENHRY and CDR2 SYGVKD. This CDR3 comprises 16 residues. Trimming pared 2 bases from V and 7 bases from J, leaving 20 bases between.

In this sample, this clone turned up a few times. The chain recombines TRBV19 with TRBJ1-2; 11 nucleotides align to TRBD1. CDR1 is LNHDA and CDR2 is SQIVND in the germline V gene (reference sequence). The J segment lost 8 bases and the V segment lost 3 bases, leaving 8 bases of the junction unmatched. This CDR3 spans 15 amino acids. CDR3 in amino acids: CASSMTGQGASGYTF. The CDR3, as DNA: TGTGCCAGTAGTATGACCGGACAGGGGGCATCGGGCTACACCTTC.

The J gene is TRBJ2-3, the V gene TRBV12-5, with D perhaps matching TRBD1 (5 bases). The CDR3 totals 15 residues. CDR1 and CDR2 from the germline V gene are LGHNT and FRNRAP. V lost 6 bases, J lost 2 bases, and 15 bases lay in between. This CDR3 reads CASGKGASYTDTQYF. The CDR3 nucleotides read TGTGCTAGTGGCAAAGGGGCCTCCTACACAGATACGCAGTATTTT. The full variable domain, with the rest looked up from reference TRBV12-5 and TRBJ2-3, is DARVTQTPRHKVTEMGQEVTMRCQPILGHNTVFWYRQTMMQGLELLAYFRNRAPLDDSGMPKDRFSAEMPDATLATLKIQPSEPRDSAVYFCASGKGASYTDTQYFGPGTRLTVL.

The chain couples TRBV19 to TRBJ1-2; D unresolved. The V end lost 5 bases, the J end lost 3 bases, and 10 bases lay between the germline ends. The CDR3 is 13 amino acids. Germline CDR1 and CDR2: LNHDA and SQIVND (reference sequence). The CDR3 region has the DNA TGTGCCAGTAGTGATGACCGGTACTATGGCTACACCTTC. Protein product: CASSDDRYYGYTF. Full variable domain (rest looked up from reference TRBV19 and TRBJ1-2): DGGITQSPKYLFRKEGQNVTLSCEQNLNHDAMYWYRQDPGQGLRLIYYSQIVNDFQKGDIAEGYSVSREKKESFPLTVTSAQKNPTAFYLCASSDDRYYGYTFGSGTRLTVV.

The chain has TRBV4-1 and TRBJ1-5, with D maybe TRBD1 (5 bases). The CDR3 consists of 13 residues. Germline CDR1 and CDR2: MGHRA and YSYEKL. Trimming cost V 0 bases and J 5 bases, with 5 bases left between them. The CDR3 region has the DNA TGCGCCAGCAGCCAAGACAGGGATCAGCCCCAGCATTTT. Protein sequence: CASSQDRDQPQHF.

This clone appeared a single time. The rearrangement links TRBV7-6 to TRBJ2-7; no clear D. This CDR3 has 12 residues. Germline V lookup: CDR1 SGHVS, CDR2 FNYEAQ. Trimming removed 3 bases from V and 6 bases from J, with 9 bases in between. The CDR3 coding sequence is TGTGCCAGCAGCTTCTCGGGTGGCGAGCAGTACTTC. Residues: CASSFSGGEQYF.

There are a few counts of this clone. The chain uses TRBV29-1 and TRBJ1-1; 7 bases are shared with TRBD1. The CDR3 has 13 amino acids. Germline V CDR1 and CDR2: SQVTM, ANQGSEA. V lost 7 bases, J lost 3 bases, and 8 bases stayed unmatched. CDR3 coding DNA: TGCAGCGCTAAGACAGGGAGGGACACTGAAGCTTTCTTT. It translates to CSAKTGRDTEAFF. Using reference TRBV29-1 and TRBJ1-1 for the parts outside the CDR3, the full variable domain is SAVISQKPSRDICQRGTSLTIQCQVDSQVTMMFWYRQQPGQSLTLIATANQGSEATYESGFVIDKFPISRPNLTFSTLTVSNMSPEDSSIYLCSAKTGRDTEAFFGQGTRLTVV.

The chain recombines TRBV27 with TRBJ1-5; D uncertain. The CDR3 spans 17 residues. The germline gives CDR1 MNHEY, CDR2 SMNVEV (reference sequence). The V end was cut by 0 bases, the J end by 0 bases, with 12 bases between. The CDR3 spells CASSLSYLQNSNQPQHF. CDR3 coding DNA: TGTGCCAGCAGTTTATCCTATCTACAGAATAGCAATCAGCCCCAGCATTTT.

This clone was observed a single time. CDR3 DNA: TGTGCCAGTATGGCGGGTGGCTCCTACAATGAGCAGTTCTTC. Protein product: CASMAGGSYNEQFF. The V and J genes are TRBV19 and TRBJ2-1, with a weak D call TRBD2 (5 bases). The CDR3 is made up of 14 amino acids. The V gene's germline CDR1 is LNHDA and CDR2 SQIVND (reference sequence). The ends were cut back, 7 bases at V and 0 bases at J, with 10 bases in the middle.

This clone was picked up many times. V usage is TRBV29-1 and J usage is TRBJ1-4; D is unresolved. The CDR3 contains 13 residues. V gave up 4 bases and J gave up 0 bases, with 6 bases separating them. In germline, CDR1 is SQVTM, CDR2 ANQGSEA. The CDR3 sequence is CSVVSPTNEKLFF. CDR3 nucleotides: TGCAGCGTTGTAAGTCCAACTAATGAAAAACTGTTTTTT.

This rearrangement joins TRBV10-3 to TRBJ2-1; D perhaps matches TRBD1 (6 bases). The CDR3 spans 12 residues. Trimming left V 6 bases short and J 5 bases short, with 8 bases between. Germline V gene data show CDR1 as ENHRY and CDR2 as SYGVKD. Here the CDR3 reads CAIRGADNEQFF. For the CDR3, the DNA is TGTGCCATCAGGGGGGCAGACAATGAGCAGTTCTTC.

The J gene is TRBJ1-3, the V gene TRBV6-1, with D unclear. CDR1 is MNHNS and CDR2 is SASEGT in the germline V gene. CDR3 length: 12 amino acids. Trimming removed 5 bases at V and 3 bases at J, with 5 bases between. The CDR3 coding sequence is TGTGCCAGCAGTCTTAGTGGAAACACCATATATTTT. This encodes CASSLSGNTIYF.

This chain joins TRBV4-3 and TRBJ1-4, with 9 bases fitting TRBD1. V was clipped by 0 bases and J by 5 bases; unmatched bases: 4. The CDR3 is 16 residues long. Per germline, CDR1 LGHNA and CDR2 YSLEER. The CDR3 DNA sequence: TGCGCCAGCAGCCAAGATAAAGGGACAGGGAATGAAAAACTGTTTTTT. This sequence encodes CASSQDKGTGNEKLFF.

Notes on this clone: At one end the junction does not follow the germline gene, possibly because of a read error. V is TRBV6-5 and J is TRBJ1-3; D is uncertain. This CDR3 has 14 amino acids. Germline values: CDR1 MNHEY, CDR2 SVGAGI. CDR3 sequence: CASSWVGPGSTIYF. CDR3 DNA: TGTGCCAGCAGTTGGGTGGGTCCCGGAAGCACCATATATTTT.

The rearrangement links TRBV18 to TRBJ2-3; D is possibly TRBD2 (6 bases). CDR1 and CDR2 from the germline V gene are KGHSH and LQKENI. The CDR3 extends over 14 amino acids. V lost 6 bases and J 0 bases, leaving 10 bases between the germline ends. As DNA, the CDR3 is TGTGCCAGCTCCCCTACTAGCAGCACAGATACGCAGTATTTT. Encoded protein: CASSPTSSTDTQYF.